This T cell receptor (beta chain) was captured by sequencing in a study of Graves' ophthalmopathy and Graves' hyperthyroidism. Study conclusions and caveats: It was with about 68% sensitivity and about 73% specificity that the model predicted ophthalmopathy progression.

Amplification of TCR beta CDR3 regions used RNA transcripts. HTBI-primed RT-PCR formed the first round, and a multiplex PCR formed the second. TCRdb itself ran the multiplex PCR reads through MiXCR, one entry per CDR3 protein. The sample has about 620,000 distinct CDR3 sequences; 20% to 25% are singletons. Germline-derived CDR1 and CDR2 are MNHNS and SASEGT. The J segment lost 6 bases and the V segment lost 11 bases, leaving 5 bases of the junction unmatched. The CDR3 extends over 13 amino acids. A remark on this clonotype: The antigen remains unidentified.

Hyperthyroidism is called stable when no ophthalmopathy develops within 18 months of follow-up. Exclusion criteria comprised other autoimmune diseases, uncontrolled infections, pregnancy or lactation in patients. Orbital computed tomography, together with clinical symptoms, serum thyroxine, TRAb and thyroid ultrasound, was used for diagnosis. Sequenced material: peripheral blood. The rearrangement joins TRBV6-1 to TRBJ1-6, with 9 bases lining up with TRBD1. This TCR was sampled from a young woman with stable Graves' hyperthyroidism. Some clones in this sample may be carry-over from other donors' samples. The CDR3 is CAGGTGLNSPLHF. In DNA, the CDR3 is TGTGCCGGCGGGACAGGGCTTAATTCACCCCTCCACTTT.